This entry features one T cell receptor beta chain sequence. The record originates from a study of blood T cell repertoires in COVID-19. At the level of the study: The United States, Italy and Spain were the sources of the acute and convalescent COVID-19 samples. PBMCs, B-cell-depleted T cells, or T cells were the source of the cDNA or gDNA that made up the material.

Germline CDR1 MRHNA, CDR2 SNTAGT. The CDR3 runs 18 residues. The V gene end was trimmed by 2 bases and the J gene end by 6 bases; junction bases not matched to a gene: 16. Source study methods: Counts of nucleated cells, estimated from reference gene primer amplification, were obtained. Some clones are missing from TCRdb's copy, which holds only in-frame ones; the method was immunoSEQ multiplex PCR. D and trimming were read from the DNA, whereas the V and J calls and clone size are those reported in that table. The sample lists some 75,000 clones; roughly 90% were seen once. The receptor was derived from a man aged 55-75 years with acute or convalescent COVID-19. The chain uses TRBV6-4 and TRBJ1-5; TRBD1 agrees at 7 bases. Sample: peripheral blood. The CDR3 DNA is TGTGCCAGCAGTGACGGGAACAGGGACAGATTCGGCAGTCAGCCCCAGCATTTT. Translating gives CASSDGNRDRFGSQPQHF.